This T cell receptor beta chain is from a study of cytomegalovirus exposure and HLA in healthy donors. Study summary: For the 300 to 450 genotyped donors, more than 65% fell within the Caucasian-associated ancestry cluster. Findings and limits, study-wide: The study listed around 150 cytomegalovirus-associated TCR beta chains. Looking again later, the authors saw that most CMV-associated TCR beta chains seemed HLA-restricted.

60 Vbeta and 13 Jbeta primers were used in PCR. Profiling relied on immunoSEQ multiplex PCR, and the TCRdb table lists in-frame clones only, not all of them. The repertoire holds about 140,000 clones, with 75% to 90% as singletons. The CDR3 is 11 residues long. Trimming removed 5 bases from V and 5 bases from J, with 6 bases in between. Germline CDR1 reads MNHEY; CDR2 reads SVGAGI. Remarks on this clone: Its specificity is unknown.

The clonotype was recovered from a man aged 35-49 years in good health and CMV-seronegative. Sequencing was carried out using PBMCs. The V call is TRBV6-5, the J call TRBJ1-2; weak D call: TRBD1 (5 bases). In DNA form, the CDR3 reads TGTGCCAGCAGTGGGGGGTATGGCTACACCTTC. It encodes CASSGGYGYTF.